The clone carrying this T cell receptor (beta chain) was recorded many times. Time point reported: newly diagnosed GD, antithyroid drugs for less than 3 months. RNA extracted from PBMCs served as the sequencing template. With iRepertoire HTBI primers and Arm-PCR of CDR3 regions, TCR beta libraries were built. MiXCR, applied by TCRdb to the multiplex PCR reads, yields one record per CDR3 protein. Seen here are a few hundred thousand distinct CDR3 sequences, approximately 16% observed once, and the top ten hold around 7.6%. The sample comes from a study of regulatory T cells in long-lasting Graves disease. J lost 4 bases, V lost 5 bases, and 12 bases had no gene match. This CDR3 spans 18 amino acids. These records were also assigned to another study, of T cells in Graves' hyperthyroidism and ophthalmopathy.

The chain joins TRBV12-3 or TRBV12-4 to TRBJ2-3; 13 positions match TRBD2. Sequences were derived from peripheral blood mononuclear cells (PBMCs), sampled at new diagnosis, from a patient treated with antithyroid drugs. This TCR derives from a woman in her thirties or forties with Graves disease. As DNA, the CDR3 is TGTGCCAGCAGTGACGGTGAACTAGCGGGAGGGGTAGCAGATACGCAGTATTTT. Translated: CASSDGELAGGVADTQYF.